Below are 26 T cell receptor beta chains sequenced from a single sample in a study of control samples from healthy donors and cancer patients. Clones were sequenced by immunoSEQ multiplex PCR, and TCRdb holds only the in-frame ones, with some missing. The sample contains under 15,000 clones, around 89% of which appear only once. Sequencing was performed on formalin-fixed, paraffin-embedded tissue. These receptors originate from a male donor with melanoma.

This chain connects TRBV19 to TRBJ2-2, with D tentatively TRBD2 (5 bases). V shed 5 bases and J shed 2 bases, with 9 bases lying between them. The CDR3 has 14 residues. Germline-derived CDR1 and CDR2 are LNHDA and SQIVND (reference sequence). CDR3 in amino acids: CASSLGLNTGELFF. The CDR3 nucleotides are TGTGCCAGTAGTCTTGGACTTAACACCGGGGAGCTGTTTTTT.

The table lists this clone with a count of one. The chain combines TRBV9 with TRBJ2-5, with D maybe TRBD2 (5 bases). V lost 0 bases and J lost 2, with 8 bases in between. Germline CDR1 SGDLS, CDR2 YYNGEE. This CDR3 spans 14 amino acids. The CDR3, as DNA: TGTGCCAGCAGCGTAGGGACTCAACAAGAGACCCAGTACTTC. Amino acids: CASSVGTQQETQYF.

The chain has TRBV24-1 and TRBJ2-7; TRBD2 matches at 7 bases. The CDR3 loop spans 14 amino acids. CDR1 and CDR2 from the germline V gene are KGHDR and SFDVKD. V lost 6 bases to trimming and J lost 3 bases; unmatched junction nucleotides: 7. CDR3 nucleotide sequence: TGTGCCACCAGTCAGGTGTGGGAGGGCTACGAGCAGTACGTC. It is translated as CATSQVWEGYEQYV.

This chain joins TRBV7-8 and TRBJ2-3; 8 positions agree with TRBD1. This CDR3 comprises 15 residues. The V segment lost 5 bases and the J segment 7 bases; nucleotides outside the gene matches: 11. Germline V gene sequence: CDR1 SGHVS, CDR2 FQNEAQ. The DNA of the CDR3 is TGTGCCAGCAGCGACCGACAGGGGCCGTCGAATACGCAGTATTTT. This codes for CASSDRQGPSNTQYF.

Judged by abundance, this clone is medium-sized. The chain employs TRBV6-2 or TRBV6-3 and TRBJ2-6; perhaps TRBD1 as D (6 bases). The CDR3 length is 14 residues. V was pared by 6 bases and J by 12 bases, with 18 bases between. Per the germline V gene, CDR1 is MNHEY and CDR2 is SVGEGT. The DNA for the CDR3 is TGTGCCAGCAGCTCTAGGACAGTTGCTAGCGTCCTGACTTTC. Amino acids: CASSSRTVASVLTF.

The CDR3 sequence: CASSVGAVETQYF. The CDR3 DNA reads TGTGCCAGCAGCGTGGGGGCGGTAGAGACCCAGTACTTC. The J gene is TRBJ2-5, the V gene TRBV9, with D perhaps matching TRBD1 (6 bases). The ends were cut back, 2 bases at V and 4 bases at J, with 9 bases in the middle. Per the germline V gene, CDR1 is SGDLS and CDR2 is YYNGEE. The CDR3 extends over 13 amino acids.

The V and J genes are TRBV30 and TRBJ1-2; D unresolved. Germline V CDR1 and CDR2: GTSNPN, SVGIG (reference sequence). The ends were cut back, 2 bases at V and 9 bases at J, with 16 bases in the middle. This CDR3 is 13 amino acids long. CDR3 in amino acids: CAWSWPISWRYTF. The CDR3 DNA reads as TGTGCCTGGAGTTGGCCCATAAGTTGGCGCTACACCTTC.

The chain is built from TRBV6-6 and TRBJ1-2; no reliable D call. CDR3 length: 15 amino acids. CDR1 is MNHNY, CDR2 SVGAGI, per germline (reference sequence). Trimming took 7 bases from V and 4 from J, leaving 19 bases between them. As DNA, the CDR3 is TGTGCCAGCACCGACTTCGATAGGATCTTCTATGGCTACACCTTC. Translated: CASTDFDRIFYGYTF.

The V gene is TRBV5-1, the J gene TRBJ1-6; 7 positions agree with TRBD1. Germline-derived CDR1 and CDR2 are SGHRS and YFSETQ. The CDR3 loop spans 15 amino acids. Losses at the gene ends were 5 bases for V and 7 bases for J; bases not matched to a gene: 9. The CDR3 here is CASRDEQGKNSPLHF. The CDR3 nucleotides read TGCGCCAGCAGGGACGAACAGGGGAAAAATTCACCCCTCCACTTT.

The chain has TRBV27 and TRBJ2-2; 8 bases agree with TRBD1. V was pared by 6 bases and J by 6 bases, with 9 bases of the junction left unmatched. CDR3 length: 15 amino acids. CDR1 and CDR2 (germline): MNHEY, SMNVEV (reference sequence). This chain's CDR3 is CASSRTGSLPGELFF. For the CDR3, the DNA is TGTGCCAGCAGCAGGACAGGGTCGCTACCCGGGGAGCTGTTTTTT.

The chain links TRBV7-3 to TRBJ2-6; D uncertain. Per the germline V gene, CDR1 is SGHTA and CDR2 is FQGTGA. V was cut by 4 bases and J by 0 bases, with 10 bases left in between. There are 16 residues in the CDR3. The DNA for the CDR3 is TGTGCCAGCAGCTCAGACGTAACCTCTGGGGCCAACGTCCTGACTTTC. Encoded protein: CASSSDVTSGANVLTF.

V gene TRBV6-4 combines with J gene TRBJ2-2, with D unclear. This CDR3 comprises 13 residues. Trimming stripped 2 bases from V and 1 base from J, with 2 bases between. The germline gives CDR1 MRHNA, CDR2 SNTAGT. The DNA for the CDR3 is TGTGCCAGCAGTGACAGGAACACCGGGGAGCTGTTTTTT. It specifies CASSDRNTGELFF.

V gene TRBV5-1 combines with J gene TRBJ2-1; D gene ambiguous. The CDR3 is 14 residues long. V lost 4 bases, J lost 4 bases, and 12 bases lay in between. Germline assignment: CDR1 SGHRS and CDR2 YFSETQ. The CDR3 region is CASSEGLYYNEQFF. CDR3 sequence (DNA): TGCGCCAGCAGCGAAGGGCTATATTACAATGAGCAGTTCTTC.

J is TRBJ1-1 and V is TRBV27; D call uncertain. The CDR3 consists of 14 residues. Germline V CDR1 and CDR2: MNHEY, SMNVEV (reference sequence). V lost 3 bases, J lost 2 bases, and 10 bases lay in between. In nucleotides, the CDR3 is TGTGCCAGCAGTTTTTCTCGGCCCAACACTGAAGCTTTCTTT. Encoded protein: CASSFSRPNTEAFF.

V usage is TRBV9 and J usage is TRBJ2-5; 7 bases map to TRBD1. J gave up 1 base and V 0 bases, and 6 bases lay outside the gene matches. CDR1 is SGDLS, CDR2 YYNGEE, per germline. This CDR3 spans 16 amino acids. The CDR3 is CASSVAKGQTQETQYF. The CDR3 bases are TGTGCCAGCAGCGTAGCTAAGGGACAGACCCAAGAGACCCAGTACTTC.

This chain uses TRBV7-2 with TRBJ2-5, with TRBD1 as a possible D gene (5 bases). V shed 3 bases and J shed 5 bases, with 16 bases lying between them. From germline, CDR1 is SGHTA and CDR2 FQGNSA. This CDR3 has 15 residues. The CDR3 DNA sequence: TGTGCCAGCAGCTTCTTAGGGCAGGGTCGGGAGACCCAGTACTTC. This translates into CASSFLGQGRETQYF. The full variable domain, with the rest looked up from reference TRBV7-2 and TRBJ2-5, is GAGVSQSPSNKVTEKGKDVELRCDPISGHTALYWYRQSLGQGLEFLIYFQGNSAPDKSGLPSDRFSAERTGGSVSTLTIQRTQQEDSAVYLCASSFLGQGRETQYFGPGTRLLVL.

This chain uses TRBV24-1 with TRBJ2-3, with TRBD2 identical over 14 bases. This CDR3 comprises 18 residues. Trimming removed 3 bases from V and 3 bases from J; junction bases left unmatched: 7. CDR1 is KGHDR, CDR2 SFDVKD, per germline. CDR3 sequence reads: CATSDPGTSGSRTDTQYF. Written as DNA, the CDR3 is TGTGCCACCAGTGATCCCGGGACTAGCGGGAGTAGGACAGATACGCAGTATTTT.

This chain links TRBV12-3 or TRBV12-4 with TRBJ1-6; D call uncertain. Between the trimmed V and J ends, which lost 6 bases and 6 bases, there was a span of 9 bases. There are 13 residues in the CDR3. CDR3 amino acids: CASRASTNSPLHF. CDR3 sequence (DNA): TGTGCCAGCAGGGCCTCCACTAATTCACCCCTCCACTTT.

The chain joins TRBV7-2 to TRBJ1-1; the D is unclear. Trimming left V 7 bases short and J 4 bases short, with 16 bases between. CDR1 is SGHTA and CDR2 is FQGNSA in the germline V gene. This CDR3 is built from 14 residues. The CDR3 protein is CASKTGSFGTEAFF. The CDR3 nucleotides are TGTGCCAGCAAAACGGGATCCTTCGGCACTGAAGCTTTCTTT.

The chain employs TRBV5-6 and TRBJ2-3; TRBD1 might be the D (6 bases). Germline values: CDR1 SGHDT, CDR2 YYEEEE. The length of the CDR3 is 15 residues. The ends were cut back, 1 base at V and 1 base at J, with 10 bases in the middle. The CDR3 nucleotides are TGTGCCAGCAGCTTGAGACGACAGGGCACAGATACGCAGTATTTT. It specifies CASSLRRQGTDTQYF.

The V and J genes are TRBV27 and TRBJ2-1; possibly TRBD1 or TRBD2 for D (5 bases each). V was shortened by 6 bases and J by 5 bases, with 14 bases between the two germline ends. The CDR3 contains 14 residues. CDR1 is MNHEY and CDR2 is SMNVEV in the germline V gene (reference sequence). The CDR3 reads CASRNDRGHNEQFF. CDR3 in DNA: TGTGCCAGCAGAAACGATAGGGGACACAATGAGCAGTTCTTC.

On this clone itself: Its ends do not fully match the called genes, so a read error is possible. This sequence joins TRBV7-2 and TRBJ2-1, with 7 nucleotides matching TRBD1. The CDR3 is 17 residues long. Germline CDR1 reads SGHTA; CDR2 reads FQGNSA. The CDR3: CASSSRPLTGPYNKQFF. The CDR3 DNA sequence: TGTGCCAGCAGCTCGAGACCCCTGACAGGGCCGTACAATAAGCAGTTCTTC.

Here the CDR3 DNA reads TGTGCCAGCAGTACCGGACCAGACCAGTTCTTC. This codes for CASSTGPDQFF. This chain joins TRBV12-3 or TRBV12-4 and TRBJ2-1; D remains unclear. CDR3 length: 11 residues. The V end lost 5 bases, the J end lost 13 bases, and 12 bases lay between the germline ends.

The V and J genes are TRBV18 and TRBJ2-7; 9 positions agree with TRBD1. CDR1 and CDR2 (germline): KGHSH, LQKENI. V shed 4 bases and J 4 bases; nucleotides not matched to a gene: 8. The CDR3 loop spans 15 amino acids. CDR3 residues: CASSQQQGADYEQYV. The DNA of the CDR3 is TGTGCCAGCTCACAGCAACAGGGGGCAGATTACGAGCAGTACGTC.

The chain is built from TRBV6-5 and TRBJ1-1; the D gene is possibly TRBD1 (6 bases). The germline V gene has CDR1 MNHEY and CDR2 SVGAGI. CDR3 size: 14 residues. V lost 4 bases and J 0 bases, leaving 9 bases between the germline ends. The DNA of the CDR3 is TGTGCCAGCAGTTCCCCAGGGGTGAACACTGAAGCTTTCTTT. Its translation is CASSSPGVNTEAFF.

This clone has just one count. The genes are TRBV2 and TRBJ2-2, with D unresolved. Deletions cut 8 bases from V and 3 bases from J, with 10 bases between. The CDR3 loop spans 13 amino acids. Germline-derived CDR1 and CDR2 are SNHLY and FYNNEI. The DNA for the CDR3 is TGTGCCAGCTCCCAATCGGACACCGGGGAGCTGTTTTTT. This translates into CASSQSDTGELFF.